The 31 T cell receptor beta chains below were found in one sample sequenced in a study of cytomegalovirus exposure and HLA in healthy donors. Primers: 60 Vbeta forward and 13 Jbeta reverse. The method was immunoSEQ multiplex PCR; TCRdb's version includes in-frame clones alone and lacks a portion of them. This sample has 150,000 to 200,000 clones; approximately 84% occur once, and the top ten carry about 0.24%. Sequencing was carried out using PBMCs. These TCRs come from a boy aged 5-17 years in good health and CMV-seronegative.

This chain joins TRBV6-1 and TRBJ2-3; D call uncertain. Germline CDR1 reads MNHNS; CDR2 reads SASEGT. This CDR3 is built from 15 residues. Trimming removed 6 bases from V and 1 base from J, with 14 bases in between. The CDR3 protein is CASRDWARRTDTQYF. For the CDR3, the DNA is TGTGCCAGCAGGGATTGGGCTCGCCGCACAGATACGCAGTATTTT.

For this clone: This same CDR3 is encoded by further DNA sequences in the sample. The chain combines TRBV7-9 with TRBJ2-7; D uncertain. The CDR3 has 11 residues. Germline CDR1 is SEHNR and CDR2 is FQNEAQ (reference sequence). Trimming took off 5 bases at V and 1 base at J, with 3 bases between the two ends. In DNA form, the CDR3 reads TGTGCCAGCAGCCCTTCCTACGAGCAGTACTTC. Translation: CASSPSYEQYF.

The chain carries TRBV9 and TRBJ2-3; 13 nucleotides align to TRBD2. CDR3 length: 16 residues. The V and J ends lost 3 bases and 8 bases, in that order; junction bases with no gene match: 9. Germline CDR1 is SGDLS and CDR2 is YYNGEE. The CDR3 DNA follows: TGTGCCAGCAGCGCGACTAGCGGGGGGCCAAGCGCTACGCAGTATTTT. Translating gives CASSATSGGPSATQYF.

The table lists this clone with a few counts. The rearrangement uses TRBV15 and TRBJ2-7; 8 bases fit TRBD2. Per germline, CDR1 LNHNV and CDR2 YYDKDF (reference sequence). The CDR3 covers 15 residues. After removal of 1 base from V and 3 bases from J, the junction contained 5 bases not matched to a gene. CDR3 nucleotides: TGTGCCACCAGCAGAGGAGGCGGGGGGATCTACGAGCAGTACTTC. Its translation: CATSRGGGGIYEQYF.

V usage is TRBV4-3 and J usage is TRBJ2-5, with a weak D call TRBD2 (6 bases). Germline assignment: CDR1 LGHNA and CDR2 YSLEER. V was clipped by 2 bases and J by 5 bases, with 9 bases between them. The CDR3 runs 13 residues. CDR3 region: CASSQSRGETQYF. The CDR3 nucleotides read TGCGCCAGCAGCCAATCTCGGGGGGAGACCCAGTACTTC.

The chain has TRBV7-2 and TRBJ2-5; no clear D gene. This CDR3 has 13 amino acids. The V and J ends lost 5 bases and 7 bases respectively, with 14 bases between them. Germline lookup yields CDR1 SGHTA and CDR2 FQGNSA. This CDR3 is CASSHPSTGTQYF. The CDR3 coding sequence is TGTGCCAGCAGCCACCCATCTACCGGGACCCAGTACTTC.

The CDR3 protein is CASSDETGNNEQFF. CDR3 DNA: TGTGCCAGCAGTGATGAAACAGGGAACAATGAGCAGTTCTTC. This chain connects TRBV2 to TRBJ2-1; D perhaps matches TRBD1 (6 bases). Trimming shortened V by 3 bases and J by 5 bases, and 11 bases separated the two germline ends. The CDR3 loop spans 14 amino acids. Germline lookup yields CDR1 SNHLY and CDR2 FYNNEI.

The chain couples TRBV9 to TRBJ1-4; tentatively, D is TRBD1 (6 bases). Trimming stripped 4 bases from V and 0 bases from J, with 13 bases between. The CDR3 contains 16 residues. The germline V gene has CDR1 SGDLS and CDR2 YYNGEE. CDR3 coding DNA: TGTGCCAGCAGCCCCGGACAGTACCCAACTAATGAAAAACTGTTTTTT. The encoded protein is CASSPGQYPTNEKLFF.

This chain uses TRBV7-8 with TRBJ2-7; tentatively, D is TRBD2 (6 bases). Trimming left V 8 bases short and J 1 base short, with 18 bases between. Germline CDR1 reads SGHVS; CDR2 reads FQNEAQ. There are 15 residues in the CDR3. The CDR3 is CASSSSRDLSYEQYF. The CDR3 DNA reads as TGTGCCAGCTCCTCGAGCCGGGACTTGTCCTACGAGCAGTACTTC. The complete variable domain, with remaining parts taken from reference TRBV7-8 and TRBJ2-7, reads GAGVSQSPRYKVAKRGQDVALRCDPISGHVSLFWYQQALGQGPEFLTYFQNEAQLDKSGLPSDRFFAERPEGSVSTLKIQRTQQEDSAVYLCASSSSRDLSYEQYFGPGTRLTVT.

V usage is TRBV6-5 and J usage is TRBJ2-5, with 7 nucleotides matching TRBD2. The J call may not be correct, given that the DNA end is closer to TRBJ2-7. This CDR3 has 14 residues. The V gene's germline CDR1 is MNHEY and CDR2 SVGAGI. The CDR3 DNA is TGTGCCAGCAGTTACTTTGCGGGAGCCTACGAGCAGTACTTC. It translates to CASSYFAGAYEQYF.

The chain joins TRBV7-8 to TRBJ1-3, with a tentative D call TRBD1 (5 bases). In germline, CDR1 is SGHVS, CDR2 FQNEAQ. Trimming left V 5 bases short and J 7 bases short, with 18 bases between. The CDR3 has 15 residues. The CDR3 bases are TGTGCCAGCAGCCTCGAACCGGGACTTCTCAACACCATATATTTT. Translated: CASSLEPGLLNTIYF.

This chain connects TRBV30 to TRBJ2-5; D unclear. V shed 0 bases and J shed 1 base, with 9 bases lying between them. The germline CDR1 and CDR2 sequences are GTSNPN and SVGIG (reference sequence). CDR3 length equals 14 residues. The chain's CDR3 is CAWSVEASQETQYF. The CDR3 bases are TGTGCCTGGAGTGTAGAGGCTAGCCAAGAGACCCAGTACTTC.

The gene calls are TRBV13 and TRBJ2-4; TRBD2 matches 8 bases. V was pared by 2 bases and J by 0 bases, with 3 bases of the junction left unmatched. This CDR3 region has 16 residues. In germline, CDR1 is PRHDT, CDR2 FYEKMQ (reference sequence). Here the CDR3 DNA reads TGTGCCAGCAGCTTACGGGGGGGACTAGCCAAAAACATTCAGTACTTC. Residues: CASSLRGGLAKNIQYF. The full variable domain, its missing parts supplied by reference TRBV13 and TRBJ2-4, is AAGVIQSPRHLIKEKRETATLKCYPIPRHDTVYWYQQGPGQDPQFLISFYEKMQSDKGSIPDRFSAQQFSDYHSELNMSSLELGDSALYFCASSLRGGLAKNIQYFGAGTRLSVL.

This clone was picked up one time. The chain joins TRBV10-3 to TRBJ2-1, with TRBD2 matching over 10 bases. CDR1 and CDR2 (germline): ENHRY, SYGVKD. This CDR3 has 18 amino acids. Trimming removed 2 bases from V and 7 bases from J; junction bases left unmatched: 14. The CDR3 DNA follows: TGTGCCATCAGTGAGACCGGGACTAGCGCCCCGATGGGGAATGAGCAGTTCTTC. Protein sequence: CAISETGTSAPMGNEQFF.

This clone was counted once. The rearrangement joins TRBV7-2 to TRBJ2-6, with D unclear. Looked up from germline, CDR1 is SGHTA and CDR2 is FQGNSA. V lost 6 bases and J lost 0, with 21 bases in between. There are 19 residues in the CDR3. The CDR3, as DNA: TGTGCCAGCAGAGTATCTTTGGGTGCGGAAGACTCTGGGGCCAACGTCCTGACTTTC. It codes for CASRVSLGAEDSGANVLTF.

This clone was seen only a few times. V usage is TRBV10-3 and J usage is TRBJ1-1; D is undetermined. The V gene's germline CDR1 is ENHRY and CDR2 SYGVKD. The CDR3 is 13 amino acids. Trimming left V 3 bases short and J 1 base short, with 6 bases between. CDR3 bases: TGTGCCATCAGTGAAGCAGGGAACACTGAAGCTTTCTTT. It translates to CAISEAGNTEAFF.

This clone showed up just a few times. The chain combines TRBV28 with TRBJ1-1, with D unclear. The CDR3 has 16 amino acids. Per germline, CDR1 MDHEN and CDR2 SYDVKM. Trimming removed 6 bases at V and 6 bases at J, with 23 bases between. CDR3 region: CASRRSGFILGAEAFF. The CDR3 DNA follows: TGTGCCAGCAGAAGATCCGGGTTTATTCTTGGTGCTGAAGCTTTCTTT.

The CDR3 DNA reads TGTGCCAGTAGTATAGGGGGCGGCTCCTACGAGCAGTACTTC. It translates to CASSIGGGSYEQYF. The chain carries TRBV19 and TRBJ2-7; possibly TRBD1 for D (5 bases). Germline V lookup: CDR1 LNHDA, CDR2 SQIVND (reference sequence). The CDR3 totals 14 residues. V lost 1 base and J 0 bases, leaving 7 bases between the germline ends.

The V and J genes are TRBV28 and TRBJ1-2; no firm D call. Trimming stripped 6 bases from V and 12 bases from J, with 14 bases between. Germline-derived CDR1 and CDR2 are MDHEN and SYDVKM. The CDR3 covers 11 residues. CDR3 DNA: TGTGCCAGCAGGTATTCCGGAGAGCACACCTTC. Translated, it gives CASRYSGEHTF.

This clone was counted a few times. V is TRBV20-1 and J is TRBJ1-1; D unresolved. The CDR3 is made up of 11 amino acids. CDR1 is DFQATT and CDR2 is SNEGSKA in the germline V gene (reference sequence). The germline V and J ends were trimmed by 3 bases and 7 bases, with 9 bases remaining between them. CDR3 coding DNA: TGCAGTGCTAGGGGCGAAGATGAAGCTTTCTTT. It encodes CSARGEDEAFF.

The V call is TRBV7-2, the J call TRBJ2-1, with 10 bases matching TRBD2. V lost 3 bases and J lost 6; bases outside the gene matches: 17. This CDR3 spans 19 amino acids. Germline V gene lookup returns CDR1 SGHTA and CDR2 FQGNSA. The CDR3 loop reads CASSLMASGSREGSNEQFF. The CDR3 nucleotides are TGTGCCAGCAGCTTGATGGCTAGCGGGAGTAGAGAGGGGAGCAATGAGCAGTTCTTC.

The CDR3 protein is CAWEKDRVHEQYF. In DNA form, the CDR3 reads TGTGCCTGGGAAAAGGACAGGGTCCACGAGCAGTACTTC. The V and J genes are TRBV30 and TRBJ2-7, with TRBD1 identical over 8 bases. The CDR3 is 13 residues long. CDR1 is GTSNPN and CDR2 is SVGIG in the germline V gene (reference sequence). V trimming: 5 bases; J trimming: 5 bases; junction bases outside the gene matches: 8. Complete variable domain (other parts from reference TRBV30 and TRBJ2-7): SQTIHQWPATLVQPVGSPLSLECTVEGTSNPNLYWYRQAAGRGLQLLFYSVGIGQISSEVPQNLSASRPQDRQFILSSKKLLLSDSGFYLCAWEKDRVHEQYFGPGTRLTVT.

The J gene is TRBJ1-2, the V gene TRBV30; D might be TRBD1 (6 bases). The CDR3 runs 13 residues. Germline CDR1 GTSNPN, CDR2 SVGIG (reference sequence). The germline V and J ends were trimmed by 4 bases and 6 bases, with 15 bases remaining between them. The CDR3 DNA is TGTGCCTGGAACGGGACACCAAAAGATGGCTACACCTTC. Translated: CAWNGTPKDGYTF.

The chain uses TRBV7-9 and TRBJ2-7; the match to TRBD1 covers 7 bases. V dropped 3 bases and J dropped 2; count of bases not matched to a gene: 4. The CDR3 consists of 14 residues. Germline V gene sequence: CDR1 SEHNR, CDR2 FQNEAQ (reference sequence). CDR3 loop: CASSFPTGTYEQYF. CDR3 nucleotide sequence: TGTGCCAGCAGCTTTCCGACAGGGACCTACGAGCAGTACTTC. Variable domain in full (rest from reference TRBV7-9 and TRBJ2-7): DTGVSQNPRHKITKRGQNVTFRCDPISEHNRLYWYRQTLGQGPEFLTYFQNEAQLEKSRLLSDRFSAERPKGSFSTLEIQRTEQGDSAMYLCASSFPTGTYEQYFGPGTRLTVT.

The V gene is TRBV4-1, the J gene TRBJ2-7; weak D call: TRBD2 (6 bases). With 0 bases removed from V and 10 bases from J, the gap between germline ends came to 10 bases. Germline-derived CDR1 and CDR2 are MGHRA and YSYEKL. The CDR3 spans 12 residues. CDR3 in DNA: TGCGCCAGCAGCCAAGATCGGGAGCTCCAGTACTTC. Its translation is CASSQDRELQYF.

The chain combines TRBV19 with TRBJ1-3; TRBD1 matches 7 bases. The CDR3 consists of 15 residues. V lost 11 bases and J lost 0; bases outside the gene matches: 10. Germline lookup yields CDR1 LNHDA and CDR2 SQIVND (reference sequence). CDR3 region: CAVSRGPSSGNTIYF. CDR3 nucleotide sequence: TGTGCCGTCTCGAGGGGGCCCAGCTCTGGAAACACCATATATTTT.

J is TRBJ2-7 and V is TRBV27, with 11 bases lining up with TRBD1. V was pared by 6 bases and J by 9 bases, with 4 bases of the junction left unmatched. Looked up from germline, CDR1 is MNHEY and CDR2 is SMNVEV (reference sequence). This CDR3 comprises 12 residues. Here the CDR3 reads CASRDRGLGQYF. CDR3 nucleotides: TGTGCCAGCAGGGACAGGGGGCTAGGGCAGTACTTC.

This clone was counted once. Here the CDR3 reads CASSYREGQGNQPQHF. As DNA, the CDR3 is TGTGCCAGCAGTTACCGTGAGGGACAGGGCAATCAGCCCCAGCATTTT. V is TRBV6-6 and J is TRBJ1-5, with 8 bases that match TRBD1. V dropped 2 bases and J dropped 2; count of bases not matched to a gene: 5. Per germline, CDR1 MNHNY and CDR2 SVGAGI (reference sequence). The CDR3 has 16 residues.

This chain uses TRBV7-6 with TRBJ2-2; perhaps TRBD2 as D (5 bases). V was clipped by 3 bases and J by 13 bases, with 12 bases between them. Germline CDR1 and CDR2: SGHVS and FNYEAQ. The CDR3 has 12 amino acids. CDR3 amino acids: CASSFGGGGLFF. CDR3 coding DNA: TGTGCCAGCAGCTTCGGTGGAGGTGGGCTGTTTTTT.

V gene TRBV11-2 combines with J gene TRBJ2-3; 9 bases match TRBD1. Looked up from germline, CDR1 is SGHAT and CDR2 is FQNNGV. The CDR3 has 15 amino acids. After removal of 2 bases from V and 5 bases from J, the junction contained 5 bases not matched to a gene. Here the CDR3 reads CASSLYRGPIDTQYF. CDR3 bases: TGTGCCAGCAGCTTATACAGGGGGCCTATAGATACGCAGTATTTT.

V gene TRBV6-5 combines with J gene TRBJ1-6, with 9 bases lining up with TRBD1. V dropped 4 bases and J dropped 5; count of bases not matched to a gene: 6. Germline-derived CDR1 and CDR2 are MNHEY and SVGAGI. This CDR3 has 16 residues. This chain's CDR3 is CASSSGTGPNNSPLHF. As DNA, the CDR3 is TGTGCCAGCAGTTCAGGGACAGGGCCTAATAATTCACCCCTCCACTTT.